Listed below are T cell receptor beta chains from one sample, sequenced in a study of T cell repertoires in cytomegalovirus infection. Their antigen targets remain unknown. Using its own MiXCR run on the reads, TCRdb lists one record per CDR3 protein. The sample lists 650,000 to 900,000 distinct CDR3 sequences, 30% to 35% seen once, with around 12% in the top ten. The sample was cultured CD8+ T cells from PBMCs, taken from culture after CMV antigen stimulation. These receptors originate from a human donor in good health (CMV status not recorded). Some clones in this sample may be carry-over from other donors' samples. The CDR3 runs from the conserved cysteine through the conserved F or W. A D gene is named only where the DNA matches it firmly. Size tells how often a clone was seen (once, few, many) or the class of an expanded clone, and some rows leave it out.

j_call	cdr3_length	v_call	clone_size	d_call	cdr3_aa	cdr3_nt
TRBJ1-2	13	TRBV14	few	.	CASSQEPAYGYTF	TGTGCCAGCAGCCAAGAACCCGCCTATGGCTACACCTTC
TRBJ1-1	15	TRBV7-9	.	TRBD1	CASSRTGGLHTEAFF	TGTGCCAGCAGTAGGACAGGGGGCTTGCACACTGAAGCTTTCTTT
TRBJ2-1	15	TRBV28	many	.	CASLRQAHYYNEQFF	TGTGCCAGCCTCCGACAGGCACACTACTACAATGAGCAGTTCTTC
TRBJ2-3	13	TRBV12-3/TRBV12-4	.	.	CASILKGANTQYF	TGTGCCAGCATCCTGAAAGGGGCAAATACGCAGTATTTT
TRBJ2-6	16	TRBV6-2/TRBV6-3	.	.	CASSYSRQAGANVLTF	TGTGCCAGCAGTTACTCGAGGCAGGCTGGGGCCAACGTCCTGACTTTC
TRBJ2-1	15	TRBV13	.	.	CASSTRGRPFNEQFF	TGTGCCAGCAGCACTCGGGGGCGCCCGTTCAATGAGCAGTTCTTC
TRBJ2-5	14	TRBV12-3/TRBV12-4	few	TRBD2	CASILAGDQETQYF	TGTGCCAGCATTCTAGCGGGGGATCAAGAGACCCAGTACTTC
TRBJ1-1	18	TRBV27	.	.	CASSPISPQGPENTEAFF	TGTGCCAGCAGCCCAATCTCGCCTCAGGGGCCCGAGAACACTGAAGCTTTCTTT
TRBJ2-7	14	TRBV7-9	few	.	CASSLAAENYEQYF	TGTGCCAGCAGCTTAGCGGCGGAGAACTACGAGCAGTACTTC
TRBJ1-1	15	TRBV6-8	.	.	CASSYRQKRGTEAFF	TGTGCCAGCAGTTACAGGCAAAAGAGGGGAACTGAAGCTTTCTTT
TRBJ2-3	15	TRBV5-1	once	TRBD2	CASTPGLAVFDTQYF	TGCGCCAGCACCCCGGGACTAGCGGTATTTGATACGCAGTATTTT
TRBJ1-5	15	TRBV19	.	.	CASSPWTDSNQPQHF	TGTGCCAGTAGTCCTTGGACAGATAGCAATCAGCCCCAGCATTTT
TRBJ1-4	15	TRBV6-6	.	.	CASSYETAANEKLFF	TGTGCCAGCAGTTACGAGACAGCGGCGAATGAAAAACTGTTTTTT
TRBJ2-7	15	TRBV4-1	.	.	CASSHILGQPYEQYF	TGCGCCAGCAGCCACATTCTAGGACAGCCCTACGAGCAGTACTTC
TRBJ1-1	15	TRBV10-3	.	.	CAIGESTGQRTEAFF	TGTGCCATCGGTGAATCGACAGGCCAACGGACTGAAGCTTTCTTT
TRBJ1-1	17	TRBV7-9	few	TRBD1	CASSLPATGVSRTEAFF	TGTGCCAGCAGCTTACCGGCGACAGGGGTGTCGAGGACTGAAGCTTTCTTT
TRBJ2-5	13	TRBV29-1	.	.	CNQGPMYQETQYF	TGCAATCAGGGACCGATGTACCAAGAGACCCAGTACTTC
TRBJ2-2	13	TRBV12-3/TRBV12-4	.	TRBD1	CASWTGGFGELFF	TGTGCCAGCTGGACAGGGGGGTTCGGGGAGCTGTTTTTT
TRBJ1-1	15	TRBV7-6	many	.	CASSPLHPKNTEAFF	TGTGCCAGCAGCCCCCTACACCCAAAGAACACTGAAGCTTTCTTT
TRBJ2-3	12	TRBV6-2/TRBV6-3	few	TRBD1	CASRGTADTQYF	TGTGCCAGCAGAGGGACAGCAGATACGCAGTATTTT
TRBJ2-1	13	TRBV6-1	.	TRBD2	CASSEFLGLGFFF	TGTGCCAGCAGTGAATTTCTGGGACTAGGCTTTTTCTTC
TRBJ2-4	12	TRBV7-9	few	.	CASSTSTALQYF	TGTGCCAGCAGCACTTCCACGGCCCTTCAGTACTTC
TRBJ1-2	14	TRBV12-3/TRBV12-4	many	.	CASPGDRANYGYTF	TGTGCCAGCCCTGGGGACCGCGCTAACTATGGCTACACCTTC
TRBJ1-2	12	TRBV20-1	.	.	CSAERIYYGYTF	TGCAGTGCAGAACGGATATACTATGGCTACACCTTC
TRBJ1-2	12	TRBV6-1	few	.	CASSKVRGGYTF	TGTGCCAGCAGTAAAGTAAGGGGCGGCTACACCTTC
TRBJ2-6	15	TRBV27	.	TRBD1	CASSWDSGGANVLTF	TGTGCCAGCAGTTGGGACAGCGGTGGGGCCAACGTCCTGACTTTC
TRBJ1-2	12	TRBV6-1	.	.	CASFRGLYGYTF	TGTGCCAGCTTCCGCGGGCTCTATGGCTACACCTTC
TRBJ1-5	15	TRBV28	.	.	CASRRGTQSNQPQHF	TGTGCCAGTAGGAGAGGGACGCAATCCAATCAGCCCCAGCATTTT
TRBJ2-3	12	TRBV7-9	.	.	CASSPAGTVEYF	TGTGCCAGCAGTCCCGCCGGGACCGTTGAGTATTTT
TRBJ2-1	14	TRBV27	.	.	CASSRRGPINEQFF	TGTGCCAGCAGTCGAAGAGGCCCGATCAATGAGCAGTTCTTC
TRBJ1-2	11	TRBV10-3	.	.	CAIRSVRGDTF	TGTGCCATCAGGTCTGTGAGGGGGGACACCTTC
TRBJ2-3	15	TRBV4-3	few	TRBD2	CASSQENLAGKAQYF	TGCGCCAGCAGCCAAGAGAATCTAGCGGGAAAGGCGCAGTATTTT
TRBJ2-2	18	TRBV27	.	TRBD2	CASSLSGLAGGPNGELFF	TGTGCCAGCAGTTTGTCGGGACTAGCGGGGGGGCCGAACGGGGAGCTGTTTTTT
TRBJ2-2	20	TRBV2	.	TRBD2	CASSERGRLAGTAITGELFF	TGTGCCAGCAGTGAAAGGGGGCGCCTAGCGGGGACAGCTATCACCGGGGAGCTGTTTTTT
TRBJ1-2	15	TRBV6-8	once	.	CASSGRTISAYGYTF	TGTGCCAGCAGTGGCAGGACCATTTCAGCGTATGGCTACACCTTC
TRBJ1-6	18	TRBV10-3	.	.	CAISESIGPKGNNSPLHF	TGTGCCATCAGTGAGTCGATTGGGCCCAAGGGCAATAATTCACCCCTCCACTTT